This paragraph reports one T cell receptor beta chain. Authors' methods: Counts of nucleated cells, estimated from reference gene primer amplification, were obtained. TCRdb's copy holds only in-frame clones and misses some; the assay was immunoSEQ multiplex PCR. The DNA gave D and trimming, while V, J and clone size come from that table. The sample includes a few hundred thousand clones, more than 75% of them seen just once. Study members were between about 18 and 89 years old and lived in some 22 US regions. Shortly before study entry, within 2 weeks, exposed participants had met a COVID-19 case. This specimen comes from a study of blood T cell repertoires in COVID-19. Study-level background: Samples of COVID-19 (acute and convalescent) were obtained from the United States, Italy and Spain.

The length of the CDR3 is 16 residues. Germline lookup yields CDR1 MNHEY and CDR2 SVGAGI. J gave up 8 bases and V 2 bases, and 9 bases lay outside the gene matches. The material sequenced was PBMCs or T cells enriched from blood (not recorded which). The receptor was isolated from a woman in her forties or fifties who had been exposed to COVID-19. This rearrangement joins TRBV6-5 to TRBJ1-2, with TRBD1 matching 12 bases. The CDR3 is CASSYGRGQGARGYTF. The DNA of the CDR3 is TGTGCCAGCAGTTACGGCCGGGGACAGGGGGCGCGGGGCTACACCTTC.